These 9 T cell receptor beta chains were sequenced from one sample in a study of T cell responses to AZD1222 COVID-19 vaccine. This table comes from immunoSEQ multiplex PCR, and its TCRdb copy is limited to in-frame clones, with some not included. The table includes 250,000 to 300,000 clones, 94% detected once. This specimen was peripheral blood, taken 28 days after the second AZD1222 dose. All receptors come from an adult who received the AZD1222 COVID-19 vaccine.

The CDR3 sequence is CASSLGTGELFF. The CDR3 DNA sequence: TGTGCCAGCAGCCTGGGTACCGGGGAGCTGTTTTTT. The chain employs TRBV28 and TRBJ2-2; the D is unclear. From germline, CDR1 is MDHEN and CDR2 SYDVKM. V was clipped by 6 bases and J by 5 bases, with 7 bases between them. The CDR3 has 12 residues.

The genes are TRBV3-1 (or the pseudogene TRBV3-2) and TRBJ2-7, with D possibly matching TRBD1 (5 bases). Trimming shortened V by 1 base and J by 6 bases, and 7 bases separated the two germline ends. This CDR3 comprises 12 residues. From germline, CDR1 is LGHDT and CDR2 YNNKEL (reference sequence). CDR3 residues: CASSQAGIEQYF. The DNA for the CDR3 is TGTGCCAGCAGCCAAGCAGGGATCGAGCAGTACTTC.

This clone was picked up one time. The genes are TRBV5-1 and TRBJ2-7; 11 bases match TRBD2. V lost 4 bases, J lost 4 bases, and 7 bases stayed unmatched. CDR3 length: 15 residues. CDR1 and CDR2 from the germline V gene are SGHRS and YFSETQ. CDR3 nucleotide sequence: TGCGCCAGCAGCCTCGGGACTAGCGGTTTATACGAGCAGTACTTC. Its protein product is CASSLGTSGLYEQYF. The full variable domain, in which reference TRBV5-1 and TRBJ2-7 provide the parts outside the CDR3, is KAGVTQTPRYLIKTRGQQVTLSCSPISGHRSVSWYQQTPGQGLQFLFEYFSETQRNKGNFPGRFSGRQFSNSRSEMNVSTLELGDSALYLCASSLGTSGLYEQYFGPGTRLTVT.

The chain combines TRBV5-5 with TRBJ2-7, with no clear D. Trimming took 0 bases from V and 0 from J, leaving 7 bases between them. CDR3 length equals 14 residues. CDR1 and CDR2 from the germline V gene are SGHKS and YYEKEE (reference sequence). In DNA, the CDR3 is TGTGCCAGCAGCTTGGCTGTACTCTCCTACGAGCAGTACTTC. Its protein product is CASSLAVLSYEQYF.

This chain uses TRBV28 with TRBJ1-6; tentatively, D is TRBD1 (5 bases). The CDR3 is made up of 13 amino acids. The germline gives CDR1 MDHEN, CDR2 SYDVKM. Trimming took 3 bases from V and 6 from J, leaving 6 bases between them. For the CDR3, the DNA is TGTGCCAGCAGTTTCGACAGTAATTCACCCCTCCACTTT. The encoded protein is CASSFDSNSPLHF.

The rearrangement links TRBV24-1 to TRBJ1-4; the D is unclear. Per the germline V gene, CDR1 is KGHDR and CDR2 is SFDVKD. The CDR3 spans 15 residues. The ends were cut back, 2 bases at V and 3 bases at J, with 9 bases in the middle. CDR3 amino acids: CATSDSGSSNEKLFF. Here the CDR3 DNA reads TGTGCCACCAGTGATTCTGGGAGTTCTAATGAAAAACTGTTTTTT.

The rearrangement uses TRBV19 and TRBJ2-1; TRBD2 matches 9 bases. Trimming at V came to 7 bases and at J to 3 bases, leaving 4 bases not matched to a gene. Germline V gene sequence: CDR1 LNHDA, CDR2 SQIVND (reference sequence). This CDR3 region has 14 residues. Here the CDR3 reads CASKERGDYNEQFF. The CDR3 DNA sequence: TGTGCCAGTAAGGAGCGGGGGGACTACAATGAGCAGTTCTTC.

The genes are TRBV5-4 and TRBJ1-2, with TRBD1 matching over 7 bases. J lost 4 bases, V lost 4 bases, and 7 bases had no gene match. CDR3 length equals 14 residues. Germline values: CDR1 SGHNT, CDR2 YYREEE (reference sequence). In DNA form, the CDR3 reads TGTGCCAGCAGCCTAGACAGGGTTTCCTATGGCTACACCTTC. This gives the protein CASSLDRVSYGYTF.

This chain connects TRBV6-1 to TRBJ1-5; no definite D call. Germline values: CDR1 MNHNS, CDR2 SASEGT. The V and J ends lost 2 bases and 0 bases respectively, with 5 bases between them. This CDR3 has 14 amino acids. CDR3 region: CASSEQDSNQPQHF. For the CDR3, the DNA is TGTGCCAGCAGTGAACAGGATAGCAATCAGCCCCAGCATTTT.